One sample yielded the 2 T cell receptor beta chains listed below, sequenced in a study of T cell responses to AZD1222 COVID-19 vaccine. The protocol was immunoSEQ multiplex PCR, while the TCRdb copy is restricted to in-frame clones and leaves out a portion. Altogether 100,000 or so clones are present, roughly 90% being singletons, with the ten largest covering about 2.7%. The starting material was peripheral blood, obtained on day 0 of AZD1222 vaccination. These receptors were collected from an adult in good health.

The rearrangement links TRBV6-5 to TRBJ1-1; a weak D match, TRBD1 (5 bases). V dropped 6 bases and J dropped 7 bases, with 15 bases sitting between them. Germline lookup yields CDR1 MNHEY and CDR2 SVGAGI. The CDR3 covers 13 residues. The CDR3 here is CASRNPDSDEAFF. The DNA of the CDR3 is TGTGCCAGCAGAAATCCAGACAGTGATGAAGCTTTCTTT.

This clone was seen a handful of times. This chain uses TRBV7-9 with TRBJ2-1; TRBD1 might be the D (6 bases). Germline V gives CDR1 SEHNR, CDR2 FQNEAQ (reference sequence). The CDR3 has 15 amino acids. V gave up 3 bases and J gave up 0 bases, with 9 bases separating them. CDR3: CASSFTGSSYNEQFF. As DNA, the CDR3 is TGTGCCAGCAGCTTTACAGGGAGCTCCTACAATGAGCAGTTCTTC.